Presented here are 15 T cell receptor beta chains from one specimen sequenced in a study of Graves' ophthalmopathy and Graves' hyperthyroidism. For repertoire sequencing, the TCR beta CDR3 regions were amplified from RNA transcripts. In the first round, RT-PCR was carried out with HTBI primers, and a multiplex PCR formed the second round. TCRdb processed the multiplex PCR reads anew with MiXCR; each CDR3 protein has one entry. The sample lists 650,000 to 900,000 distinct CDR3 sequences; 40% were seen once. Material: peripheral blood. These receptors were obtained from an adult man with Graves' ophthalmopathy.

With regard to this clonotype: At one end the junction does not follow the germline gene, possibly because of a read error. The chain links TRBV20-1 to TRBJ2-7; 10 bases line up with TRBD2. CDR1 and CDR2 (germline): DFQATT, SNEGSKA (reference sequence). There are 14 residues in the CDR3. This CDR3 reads CSTNGLAVTYEQHF. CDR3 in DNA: TGCAGTACCAACGGACTAGCGGTTACCTACGAGCAGCACTTC.

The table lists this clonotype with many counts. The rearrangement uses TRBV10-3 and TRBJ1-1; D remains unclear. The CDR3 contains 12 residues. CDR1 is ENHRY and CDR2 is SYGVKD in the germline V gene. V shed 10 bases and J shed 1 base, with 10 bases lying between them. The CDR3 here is CATRESNTEAFF. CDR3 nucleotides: TGTGCCACCCGGGAGTCGAACACTGAAGCTTTCTTT.

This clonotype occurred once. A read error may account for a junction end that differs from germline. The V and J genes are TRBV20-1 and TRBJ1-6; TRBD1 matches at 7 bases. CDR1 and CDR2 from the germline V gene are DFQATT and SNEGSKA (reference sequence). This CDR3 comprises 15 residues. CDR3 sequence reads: CSARDSTGERSPPHF. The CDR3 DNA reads TGCAGTGCTAGAGATTCTACAGGGGAAAGGTCACCCCCCCACTTT.

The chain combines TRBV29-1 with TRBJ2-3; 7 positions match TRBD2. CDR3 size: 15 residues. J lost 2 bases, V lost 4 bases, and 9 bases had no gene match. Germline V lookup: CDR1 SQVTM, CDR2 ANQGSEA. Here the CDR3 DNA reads TGCAGCGTTGTGTCCGGGACTACCTACACAGATACGCAGTATTTT. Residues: CSVVSGTTYTDTQYF.

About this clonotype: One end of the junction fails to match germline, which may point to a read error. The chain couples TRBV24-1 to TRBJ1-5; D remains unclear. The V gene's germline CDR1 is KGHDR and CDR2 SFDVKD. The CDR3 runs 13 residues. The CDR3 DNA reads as TGTGCCAGCAGTGAAATTATCAATCAGCCCCAGCATTTT. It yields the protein CASSEIINQPQHF.

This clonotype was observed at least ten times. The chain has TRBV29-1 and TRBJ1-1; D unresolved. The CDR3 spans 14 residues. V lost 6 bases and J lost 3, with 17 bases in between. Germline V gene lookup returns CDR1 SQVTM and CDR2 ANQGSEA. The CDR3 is CSVRRLLSDTEAFF. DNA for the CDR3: TGCAGCGTCCGCAGACTCCTTTCGGACACTGAAGCTTTCTTT.

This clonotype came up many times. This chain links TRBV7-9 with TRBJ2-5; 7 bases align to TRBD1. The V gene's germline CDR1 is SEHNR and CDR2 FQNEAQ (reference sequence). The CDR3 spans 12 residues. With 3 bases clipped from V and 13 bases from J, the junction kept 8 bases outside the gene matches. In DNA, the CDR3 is TGTGCCAGCAGCTTCAGAGGGGACAGTCCGTACTTC. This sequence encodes CASSFRGDSPYF.

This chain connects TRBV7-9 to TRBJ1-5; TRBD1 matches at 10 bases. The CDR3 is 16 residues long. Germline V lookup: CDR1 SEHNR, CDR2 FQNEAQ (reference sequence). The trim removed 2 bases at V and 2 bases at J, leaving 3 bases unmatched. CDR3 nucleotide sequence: TGTGCCAGCAGCTTAACGACAGGGGGCGGCAATCAGCCCCAGCATTTT. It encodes CASSLTTGGGNQPQHF.

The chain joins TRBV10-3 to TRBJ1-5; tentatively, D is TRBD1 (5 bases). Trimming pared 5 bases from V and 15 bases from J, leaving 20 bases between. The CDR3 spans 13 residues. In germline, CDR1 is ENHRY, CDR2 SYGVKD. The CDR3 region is CAISLGTELIGHF. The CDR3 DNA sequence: TGTGCCATCAGTTTGGGGACGGAACTCATTGGGCATTTT.

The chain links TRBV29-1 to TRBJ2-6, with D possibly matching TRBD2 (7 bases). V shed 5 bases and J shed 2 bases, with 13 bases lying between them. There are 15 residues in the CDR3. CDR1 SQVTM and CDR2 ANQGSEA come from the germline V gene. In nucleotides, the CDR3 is TGCAGCGTTTCGAGGGGGGGTCCTGGGGCCAACGTCCTGACTTTC. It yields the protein CSVSRGGPGANVLTF.

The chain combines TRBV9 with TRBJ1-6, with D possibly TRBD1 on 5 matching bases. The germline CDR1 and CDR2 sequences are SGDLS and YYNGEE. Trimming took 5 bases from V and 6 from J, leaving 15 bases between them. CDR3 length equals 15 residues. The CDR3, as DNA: TGTGCCAGCAGTACCTCGACAGTGGGTAATTCACCCCTCCACTTT. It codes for CASSTSTVGNSPLHF.

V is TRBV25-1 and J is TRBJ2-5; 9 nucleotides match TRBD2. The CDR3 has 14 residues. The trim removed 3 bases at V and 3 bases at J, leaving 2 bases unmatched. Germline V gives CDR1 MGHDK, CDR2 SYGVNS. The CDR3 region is CASSDRGGEETQYF. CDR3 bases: TGTGCCAGCAGTGACCGCGGGGGGGAAGAGACCCAGTACTTC. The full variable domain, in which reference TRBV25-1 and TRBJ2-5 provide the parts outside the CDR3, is EADIYQTPRYLVIGTGKKITLECSQTMGHDKMYWYQQDPGMELHLIHYSYGVNSTEKGDLSSESTVSRIRTEHFPLTLESARPSHTSQYLCASSDRGGEETQYFGPGTRLLVL.

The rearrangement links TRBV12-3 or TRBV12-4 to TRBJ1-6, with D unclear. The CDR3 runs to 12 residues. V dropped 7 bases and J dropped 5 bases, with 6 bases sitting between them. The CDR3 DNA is TGTGCCAGCACTTTTGATAATTCACCCCTCCACTTT. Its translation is CASTFDNSPLHF.

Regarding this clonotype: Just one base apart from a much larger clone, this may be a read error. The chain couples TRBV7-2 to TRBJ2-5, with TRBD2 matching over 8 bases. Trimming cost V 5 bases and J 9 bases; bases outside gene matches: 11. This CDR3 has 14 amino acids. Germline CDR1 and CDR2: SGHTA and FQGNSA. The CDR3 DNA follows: TGTGCCAGCAGCCAAGATAGGCGGCGGGAGGCCCAGTACTTC. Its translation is CASSQDRRREAQYF.

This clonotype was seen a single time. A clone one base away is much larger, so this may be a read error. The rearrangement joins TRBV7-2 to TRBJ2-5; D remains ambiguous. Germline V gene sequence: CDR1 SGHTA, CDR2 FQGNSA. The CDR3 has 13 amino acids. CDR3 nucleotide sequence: TGTGCCAGCAGCTTCGGGTTTCAAGAGACCCAGTGCTTC. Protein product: CASSFGFQETQCF.